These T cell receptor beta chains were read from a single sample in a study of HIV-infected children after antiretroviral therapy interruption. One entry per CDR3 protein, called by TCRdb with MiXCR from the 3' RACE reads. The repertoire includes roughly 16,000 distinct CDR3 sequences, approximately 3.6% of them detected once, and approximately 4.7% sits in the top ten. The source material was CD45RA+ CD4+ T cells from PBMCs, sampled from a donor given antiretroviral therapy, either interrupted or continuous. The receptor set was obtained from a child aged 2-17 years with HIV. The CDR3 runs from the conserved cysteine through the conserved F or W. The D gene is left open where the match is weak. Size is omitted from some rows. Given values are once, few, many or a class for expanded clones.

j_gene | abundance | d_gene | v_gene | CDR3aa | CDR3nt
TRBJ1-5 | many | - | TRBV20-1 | CSALAKRVWQPQHF | TGCAGTGCCCTTGCGAAGAGGGTCTGGCAGCCCCAGCATTTT
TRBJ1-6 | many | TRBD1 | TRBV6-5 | CASSYQGVGSPLHF | TGTGCCAGCAGTTATCAGGGGGTAGGGTCACCCCTCCACTTT
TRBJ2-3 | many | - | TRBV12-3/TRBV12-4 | CASSLIRGDTQYF | TGTGCCAGCAGTTTAATCCGGGGCGATACGCAGTATTTT
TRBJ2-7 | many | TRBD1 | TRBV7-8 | CASSSKSVGTGDTYEQYF | TGTGCCAGCAGTTCAAAGTCGGTCGGGACAGGGGACACCTACGAGCAGTACTTC
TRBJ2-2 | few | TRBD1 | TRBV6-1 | CASSEQGARELFF | TGTGCCAGCAGTGAACAGGGGGCCAGGGAGCTGTTTTTT
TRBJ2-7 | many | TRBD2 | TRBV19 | CASSPILTVGGAYEQYF | TGTGCCAGTAGTCCCATACTGACAGTGGGAGGGGCCTACGAGCAGTACTTC
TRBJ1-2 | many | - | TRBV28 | CASSLIIRQNYGYTF | TGTGCCAGCAGTCTAATAATACGACAGAACTATGGCTACACCTTC
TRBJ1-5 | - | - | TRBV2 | CASSLKGGQPQHF | TGTGCCAGCAGTTTAAAGGGGGGGCAGCCCCAGCATTTT
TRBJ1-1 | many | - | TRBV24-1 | CATSSAGTYTEAFF | TGTGCCACCAGTTCCGCAGGAACATACACTGAAGCTTTCTTT
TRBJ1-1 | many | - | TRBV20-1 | CSARSRQMNTEAFF | TGCAGTGCTAGATCCCGACAGATGAACACTGAAGCTTTCTTT
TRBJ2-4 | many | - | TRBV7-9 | CASSLTGEANIQYF | TGTGCCAGCAGCTTAACAGGGGAGGCGAACATTCAGTACTTC